In this sample, the clone carrying this T cell receptor beta chain turned up a few times. Its antigen is undetermined. V was clipped by 4 bases and J by 1 base, with 13 bases between them. Germline CDR1 and CDR2: LNHDA and SQIVND (reference sequence). This CDR3 is 15 amino acids long. The donors were in the roughly 110-subject validation cohort; that cohort was separate from the approximately 700-subject first cohort. These data belong to a study of cytomegalovirus exposure and HLA in healthy donors. Study context: In a later analysis, it was reported that the roughly 130 validation repertoires had been produced on the same platform as the roughly 700 repertoires belonging to the first cohort. General observations from the study: There were 150 to 200 TCR beta chains listed as cytomegalovirus-associated. The authors confirmed in vitro that three CMV-associated chains were specific for CMV antigens.

Data came from immunoSEQ multiplex PCR; TCRdb stores just in-frame clones and leaves some out. Here the sample spans 60,000 to 65,000 clones, 90% to 96% being singletons. The V call is TRBV19, the J call TRBJ1-1; a weak D match, TRBD1 (5 bases). The receptor's source is a woman under 30 in good health and CMV-seronegative. The sequencing sample was made of PBMCs. The CDR3 is CASSRRGRENTEAFF. The CDR3 bases are TGTGCCAGTAGTAGGAGGGGCAGAGAGAACACTGAAGCTTTCTTT.